Described below is a single T cell receptor beta chain sequence and its context. The repertoire was sequenced with immunoSEQ multiplex PCR; TCRdb's copy has only in-frame clones and lacks some. The profile covers about 180,000 clones, with about 92% appearing a single time and 1.3% to 1.5% taken by the ten largest. The source of the sample is a study of control samples from healthy donors and cancer patients. V shed 4 bases and J shed 7 bases, with 20 bases lying between them. Germline V gene data show CDR1 as SGHRS and CDR2 as YFSETQ. The CDR3 has 15 residues. This chain links TRBV5-1 with TRBJ1-2; D gene ambiguous. Sequenced sample: blood. The sequence was obtained from a man in his thirties or forties in good health. The CDR3 region is CASSLQFQHSGGYTF. The CDR3 DNA reads as TGCGCCAGCAGCCTTCAATTTCAACACTCGGGTGGCTACACCTTC.